This T cell receptor (beta chain) was obtained from a study of shared clonotypes between healthy human individuals. Study-wide points: When compared with the clonotypes that were shared by all four sorted-subset donors, the non-shared clonotypes turned out to have lower generation probabilities. Approximately 4.6% of naive CD4 clonotypes were shared across a handful of donors.

Donors comprised only Caucasian adults living in Nashville, Tennessee. In the case of this clone: Antigen: not known. At the DNA level, this CDR3 is encoded by other sequences in the same sample as well.

Measured with immunoSEQ multiplex PCR; TCRdb has only the in-frame clones, and not every one. The sample yields over a million clones, about 96% seen once. The receptor's source is a man younger than 40 in good health. Sequencing was done on a sample of naive CD4+ T cells sorted from blood. Described subset: CD45RA+ positively selected.

CDR3 in DNA: TGCAGCGTTGACCCAACAGGCATGAACACTGAAGCTTTCTTT. This codes for CSVDPTGMNTEAFF. V is TRBV29-1 and J is TRBJ1-1; possibly TRBD1 for D (5 bases). The CDR3 extends over 14 amino acids. Germline V gene sequence: CDR1 SQVTM, CDR2 ANQGSEA. The V gene lost 3 bases and the J gene lost 0 bases, with 11 bases spanning the gap.